Given below is one TCR beta chain in context. This clonotype has just a few counts. No cognate antigen has been identified for it. No clone much larger than this one lies a single base away; base qualities are absent. Libraries were prepared through PCR. Instrument on record: Illumina HiSeq 2500. TCR libraries were prepared with molecular barcoding, using unique molecular identifiers to normalize TCRbeta repertoire quantification. TCRdb cleaned the public reads at Q25 with fastp, built clones with MiXCR and kept in-frame beta chains. Entries that share a CDR3 protein sequence are merged under the most common genes and DNA. The sample data list roughly 500,000 distinct CDR3 sequences, and roughly 33% of these were observed just once. Of the sample, 2% to 2.5% falls within the top ten clones. CDR1 and CDR2, looked up from the germline V gene, are LGHNA and YSLEER. From the cysteine up to the phenylalanine, the CDR3 has a length of 15 residues. Only the CDR3 part of the read is kept: 45 bases, read in frame from the first base. V gives up 0 bases and J gives up 0 bases, and the segment between their germline ends measures 6 bases.

The data were taken from a study of T-cell reconstitution after alpha-beta-depleted transplantation in children (TCRdb year 2016). General notes on the study: Using TCR repertoire profiling, the study followed T-cell immune reconstitution in a quantitative way in children after TCRalphabeta/CD19-depleted allogeneic hematopoietic cell transplantation.

The source of this sequence is a human donor who donated a stem cell graft to a child with aplastic anemia. The sample in question was PBMCs from the stem cell graft donor, obtained from the stem cell graft. Recombination connected TRBV4-3 to TRBJ1-5; no D gene is confidently identified. The DNA sequence is as follows: TGCGCCAGCAGCCAAGATCTGGATAGCAATCAGCCCCAGCATTTT. Its coded protein is CASSQDLDSNQPQHF.